The 6 T cell receptor beta chains given below trace back to one sample, sequenced in a study of T cells of healthy individuals. TCRdb called the 5' RACE reads again in MiXCR, with one record for every CDR3 protein. The sample contains some 69,000 distinct CDR3 sequences, around 15% of which appear only once. These receptors all stem from a human donor in good health.

This clonotype was seen at least ten times. The gene calls are TRBV12-3 or TRBV12-4 and TRBJ2-1, with 11 bases identical to TRBD1. The CDR3 sequence is 14 residues long. V trimming: 10 bases; J trimming: 7 bases; junction bases outside the gene matches: 9. CDR3 sequence: CATGDRGNQNEQFF. The DNA of the CDR3 is TGTGCCACCGGGGACAGGGGGAACCAGAATGAGCAGTTCTTC.

The chain recombines TRBV24-1 with TRBJ2-3; no firm D call. Trimming left V 2 bases short and J 5 bases short, with 7 bases between. Germline V CDR1 and CDR2: KGHDR, SFDVKD. The CDR3 is 13 residues long. CDR3 in amino acids: CATSDSREDTQYF. For the CDR3, the DNA is TGTGCCACCAGTGATTCTAGGGAAGATACGCAGTATTTT.

The chain carries TRBV6-5 and TRBJ2-1, with 8 bases lining up with TRBD2. CDR3 length: 11 amino acids. Germline lookup yields CDR1 MNHEY and CDR2 SVGAGI. Unmatched junction bases numbered 2, after V lost 5 bases and J lost 11 bases. CDR3 residues: CASSRGGKQFF. In DNA form, the CDR3 reads TGTGCCAGCAGTCGCGGGGGGAAGCAGTTCTTC.

This clonotype showed up many times. The genes are TRBV20-1 and TRBJ2-7; 8 nucleotides align to TRBD1. V shed 5 bases, J shed 4 bases, and the junction held 10 bases outside the gene matches. CDR3 length: 14 amino acids. CDR1 is DFQATT and CDR2 is SNEGSKA in the germline V gene (reference sequence). Here the CDR3 reads CSACRDRNFYEQYF. The CDR3 DNA reads as TGCAGTGCTTGCCGGGACAGGAACTTTTACGAGCAGTACTTC.

V usage is TRBV5-1 and J usage is TRBJ2-7, with D possibly matching TRBD1 (6 bases). Germline V gene data show CDR1 as SGHRS and CDR2 as YFSETQ. CDR3 length equals 12 residues. V was pared by 2 bases and J by 7 bases, with 10 bases between. This CDR3 reads CASSFRGREQYF. In DNA, the CDR3 is TGCGCCAGCAGCTTCAGGGGACGGGAGCAGTACTTC.

This clonotype was found many times. J is TRBJ1-2 and V is TRBV3-2. TRBV3-2 is given as a pseudogene. The CDR3 consists of 16 residues. The CDR3 DNA is TGTGCCAGCAGCCAAGATGATAGAGGAACTAACTATGGCTACACCTTC. Residues: CASSQDDRGTNYGYTF.